This T cell receptor beta chain appears in the sequencing data of a study of CD8 T cells in ankylosing spondylitis. Findings and limits, study-wide: About 8 highly homologous variants made up a TCR beta motif that seemed to typify ankylosing spondylitis blood.

Remarks on this clonotype: Its matching antigen is unknown.

Molecular-barcoded quantitative 5'-RACE produced these TCR beta libraries. A single record per CDR3 protein comes from TCRdb applying MiXCR to the 5' RACE reads. The sample has roughly 670,000 distinct CDR3 sequences, around 20% seen once. V shed 2 bases and J 1 base; nucleotides not matched to a gene: 7. In germline, CDR1 is SGHTA, CDR2 FQGNSA. CDR3 length: 17 amino acids. The chain has TRBV7-2 and TRBJ2-3; 9 bases align to TRBD2. Sequencing was carried out using blood, either unsorted or a sorted T cell fraction (not recorded which). The clonotype comes from a male donor with ankylosing spondylitis. The CDR3 nucleotides read TGTGCCAGCAGCTTATTCGGGGCTAGCGGGGGCACAGATACGCAGTATTTT. Protein product: CASSLFGASGGTDTQYF.